This T cell receptor beta chain stems from a study of blood T cell repertoires in COVID-19. Looking at the study overall: Researchers got acute and convalescent COVID-19 samples from the United States, Italy and Spain. T cells, B-cell-depleted T cells, or PBMCs provided the cDNA or gDNA that served as material.

TCRdb's table, derived via immunoSEQ multiplex PCR, lists solely in-frame clones and lacks some. The sample has around 150,000 clones, roughly 80% seen once; the top ten hold roughly 9%. V lost 0 bases, J lost 2 bases, and 14 bases lay in between. Germline loops: CDR1 LGHNA, CDR2 YSLEER. The CDR3 extends over 16 amino acids. This TCR was recovered from a woman in her forties or fifties with active or convalescent COVID-19. Sequenced input: peripheral blood. V is TRBV4-3 and J is TRBJ2-7, with D unresolved. This CDR3 reads CASSQDWQALTYEQYF. The CDR3 bases are TGCGCCAGCAGCCAAGATTGGCAGGCCTTAACCTACGAGCAGTACTTC.